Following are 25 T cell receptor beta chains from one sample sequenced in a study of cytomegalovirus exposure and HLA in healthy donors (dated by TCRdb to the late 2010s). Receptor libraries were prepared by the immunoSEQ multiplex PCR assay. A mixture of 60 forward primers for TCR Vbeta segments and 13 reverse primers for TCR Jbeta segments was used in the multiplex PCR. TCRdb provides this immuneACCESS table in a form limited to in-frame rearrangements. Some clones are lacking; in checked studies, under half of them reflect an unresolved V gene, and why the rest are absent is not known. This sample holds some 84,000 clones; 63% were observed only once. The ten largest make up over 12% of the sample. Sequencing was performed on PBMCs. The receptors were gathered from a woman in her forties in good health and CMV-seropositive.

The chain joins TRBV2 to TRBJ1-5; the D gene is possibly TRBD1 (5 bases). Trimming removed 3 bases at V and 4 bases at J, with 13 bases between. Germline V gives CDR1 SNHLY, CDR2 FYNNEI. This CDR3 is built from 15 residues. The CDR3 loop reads CASSENSGSNQPQHF. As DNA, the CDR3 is TGTGCCAGCAGTGAGAATTCAGGGTCTAATCAGCCCCAGCATTTT.

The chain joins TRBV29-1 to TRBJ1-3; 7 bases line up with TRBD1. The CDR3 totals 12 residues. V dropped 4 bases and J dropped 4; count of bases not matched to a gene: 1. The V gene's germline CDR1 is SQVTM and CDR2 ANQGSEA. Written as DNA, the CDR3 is TGCAGCGTTGCGGGACAGGGAAACACCATATATTTT. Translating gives CSVAGQGNTIYF.

The CDR3 region is CASSEVSGTGEGTQYF. In DNA form, the CDR3 reads TGTGCCAGCAGTGAAGTTTCGGGGACAGGGGAAGGTACGCAGTATTTT. V usage is TRBV6-1 and J usage is TRBJ2-3, with 10 bases that match TRBD1. The CDR3 runs to 16 residues. After removal of 1 base from V and 8 bases from J, the junction contained 9 bases not matched to a gene. Per germline, CDR1 MNHNS and CDR2 SASEGT.

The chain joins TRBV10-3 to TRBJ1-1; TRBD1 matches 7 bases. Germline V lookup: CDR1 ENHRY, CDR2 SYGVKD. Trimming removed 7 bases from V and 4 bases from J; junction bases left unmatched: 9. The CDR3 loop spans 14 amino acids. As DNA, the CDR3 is TGTGCCATCAATCAGGGGGTGGTAACCACTGAAGCTTTCTTT. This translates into CAINQGVVTTEAFF.

The CDR3: CASSAHPSGTSGTDYEQYF. DNA of the CDR3: TGTGCCAGCAGCGCCCACCCATCGGGGACTAGCGGGACCGACTACGAGCAGTACTTC. The chain links TRBV9 to TRBJ2-7, with 13 bases identical to TRBD2. This CDR3 region has 19 residues. Germline V CDR1 and CDR2: SGDLS, YYNGEE. After removal of 3 bases from V and 3 bases from J, the junction contained 15 bases not matched to a gene.

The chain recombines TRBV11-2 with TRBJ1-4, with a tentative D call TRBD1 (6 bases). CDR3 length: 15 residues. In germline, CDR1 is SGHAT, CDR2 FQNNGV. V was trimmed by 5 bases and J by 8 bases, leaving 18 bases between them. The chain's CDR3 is CASSRSGGAGEKLFF. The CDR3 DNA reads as TGTGCCAGCAGCCGGAGCGGGGGGGCTGGGGAAAAACTGTTTTTT.

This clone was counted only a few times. The CDR3, as DNA: TGTGCCAGCAGCCGCGGGGCGGGGGGCCGGTTAGAGACCCAGTACTTC. Its protein product is CASSRGAGGRLETQYF. V and J are TRBV7-2 and TRBJ2-5; TRBD2 matches at 8 bases. The germline gives CDR1 SGHTA, CDR2 FQGNSA. The V and J ends lost 5 bases and 4 bases, in that order; junction bases with no gene match: 12. The CDR3 totals 16 residues.

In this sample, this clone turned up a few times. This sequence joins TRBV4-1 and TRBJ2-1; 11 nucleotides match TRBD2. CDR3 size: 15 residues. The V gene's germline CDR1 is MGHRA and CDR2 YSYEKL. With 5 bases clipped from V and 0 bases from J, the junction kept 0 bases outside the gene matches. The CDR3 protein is CASSGLAGSYNEQFF. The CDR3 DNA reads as TGCGCCAGCAGCGGACTAGCGGGCTCCTACAATGAGCAGTTCTTC.

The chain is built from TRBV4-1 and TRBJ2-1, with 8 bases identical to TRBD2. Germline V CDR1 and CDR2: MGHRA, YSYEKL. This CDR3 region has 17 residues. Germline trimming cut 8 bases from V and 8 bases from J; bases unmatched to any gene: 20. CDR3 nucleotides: TGCGCCAGCCAGCGGCGGAGCGGGAGATCGGCCCCGGATGAGCAGTTCTTC. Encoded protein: CASQRRSGRSAPDEQFF.

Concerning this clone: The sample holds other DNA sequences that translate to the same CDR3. Written as DNA, the CDR3 is TGTGCCAGCAGCTTAGGTACAGCATATGGCTACACCTTC. Its protein product is CASSLGTAYGYTF. The rearrangement joins TRBV7-9 to TRBJ1-2; D uncertain. CDR1 and CDR2 from the germline V gene are SEHNR and FQNEAQ (reference sequence). CDR3 length: 13 residues. V dropped 1 base and J dropped 5 bases, with 8 bases sitting between them. Complete variable domain (other parts from reference TRBV7-9 and TRBJ1-2): DTGVSQNPRHKITKRGQNVTFRCDPISEHNRLYWYRQTLGQGPEFLTYFQNEAQLEKSRLLSDRFSAERPKGSFSTLEIQRTEQGDSAMYLCASSLGTAYGYTFGSGTRLTVV.

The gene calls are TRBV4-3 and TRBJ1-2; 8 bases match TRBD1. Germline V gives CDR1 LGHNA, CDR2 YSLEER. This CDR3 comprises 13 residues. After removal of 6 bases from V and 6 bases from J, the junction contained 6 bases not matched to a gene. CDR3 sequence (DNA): TGCGCCAGCAGTAACAGGGGGGCTGATGGCTACACCTTC. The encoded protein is CASSNRGADGYTF.

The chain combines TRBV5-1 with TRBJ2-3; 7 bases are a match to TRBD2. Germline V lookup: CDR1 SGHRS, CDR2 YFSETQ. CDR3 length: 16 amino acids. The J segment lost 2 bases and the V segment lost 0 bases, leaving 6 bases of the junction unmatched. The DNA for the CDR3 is TGCGCCAGCAGCTTGGGTGGCGGGAGCTTCACAGATACGCAGTATTTT. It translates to CASSLGGGSFTDTQYF. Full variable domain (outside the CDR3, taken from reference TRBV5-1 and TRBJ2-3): KAGVTQTPRYLIKTRGQQVTLSCSPISGHRSVSWYQQTPGQGLQFLFEYFSETQRNKGNFPGRFSGRQFSNSRSEMNVSTLELGDSALYLCASSLGGGSFTDTQYFGPGTRLTVL.

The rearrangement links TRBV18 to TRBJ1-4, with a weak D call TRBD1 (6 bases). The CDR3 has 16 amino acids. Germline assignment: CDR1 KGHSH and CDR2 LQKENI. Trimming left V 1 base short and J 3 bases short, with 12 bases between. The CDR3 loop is CASSPRGGQSNEKLFF. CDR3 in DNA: TGTGCCAGCTCACCACGGGGCGGACAGTCTAATGAAAAACTGTTTTTT.

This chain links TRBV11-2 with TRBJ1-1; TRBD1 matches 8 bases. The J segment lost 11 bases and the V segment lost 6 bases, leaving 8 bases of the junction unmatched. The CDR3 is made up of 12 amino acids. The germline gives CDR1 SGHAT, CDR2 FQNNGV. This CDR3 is CASRPQGAVAFF. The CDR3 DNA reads TGTGCCAGCAGACCGCAGGGGGCCGTTGCTTTCTTT.

DNA of the CDR3: TGTGCCAGCTCTCCCCGGGGGGCTCACTACGAGCAGTACTTC. Protein product: CASSPRGAHYEQYF. The chain links TRBV18 to TRBJ2-7, with D maybe TRBD2 (7 bases). Trimming cost V 6 bases and J 3 bases, with 15 bases left between them. CDR1 is KGHSH, CDR2 LQKENI, per germline. This CDR3 region has 14 residues.

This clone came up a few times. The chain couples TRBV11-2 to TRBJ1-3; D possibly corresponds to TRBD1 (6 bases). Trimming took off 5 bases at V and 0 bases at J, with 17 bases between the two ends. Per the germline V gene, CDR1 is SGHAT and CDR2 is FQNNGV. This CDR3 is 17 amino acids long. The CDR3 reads CASSPRQVTFSGNTIYF. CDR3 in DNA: TGTGCCAGCAGCCCGCGACAGGTGACATTCTCTGGAAACACCATATATTTT.

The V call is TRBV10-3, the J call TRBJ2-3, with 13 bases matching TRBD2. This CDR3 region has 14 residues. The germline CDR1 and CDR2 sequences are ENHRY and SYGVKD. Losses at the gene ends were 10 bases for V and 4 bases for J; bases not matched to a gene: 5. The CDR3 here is CATGLAGVADTQYF. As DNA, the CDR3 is TGTGCCACCGGACTAGCGGGAGTTGCAGATACGCAGTATTTT.

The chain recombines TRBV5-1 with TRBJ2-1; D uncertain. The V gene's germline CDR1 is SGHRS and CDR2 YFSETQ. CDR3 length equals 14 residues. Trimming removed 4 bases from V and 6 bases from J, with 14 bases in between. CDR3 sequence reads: CASSPSSRINEQFF. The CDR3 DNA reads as TGCGCCAGCAGCCCGTCTTCTCGTATCAATGAGCAGTTCTTC.

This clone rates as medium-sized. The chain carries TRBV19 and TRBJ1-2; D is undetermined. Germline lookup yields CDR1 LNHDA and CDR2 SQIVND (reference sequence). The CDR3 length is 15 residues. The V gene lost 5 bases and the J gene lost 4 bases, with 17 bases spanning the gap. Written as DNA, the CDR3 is TGTGCCAGTAGTTTAAAGGACGGAGGATTCTATGGCTACACCTTC. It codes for CASSLKDGGFYGYTF.

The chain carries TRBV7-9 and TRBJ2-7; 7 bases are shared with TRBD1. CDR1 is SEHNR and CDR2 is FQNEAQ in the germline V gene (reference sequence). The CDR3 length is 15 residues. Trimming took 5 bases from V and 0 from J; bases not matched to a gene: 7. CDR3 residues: CASSGGQVSSYEQYF. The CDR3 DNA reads TGTGCCAGCAGCGGTGGACAGGTGAGCTCCTACGAGCAGTACTTC.

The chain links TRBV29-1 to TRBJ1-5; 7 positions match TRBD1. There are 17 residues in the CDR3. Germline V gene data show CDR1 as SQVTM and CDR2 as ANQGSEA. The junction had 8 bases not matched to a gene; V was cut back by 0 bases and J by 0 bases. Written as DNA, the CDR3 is TGCAGCGTTGAAGAAGCGGTCGGACAGGCTAGCAATCAGCCCCAGCATTTT. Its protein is CSVEEAVGQASNQPQHF.

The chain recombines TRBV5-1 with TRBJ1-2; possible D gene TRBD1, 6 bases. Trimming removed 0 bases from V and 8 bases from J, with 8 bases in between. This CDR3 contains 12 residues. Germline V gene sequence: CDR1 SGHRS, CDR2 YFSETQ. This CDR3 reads CASSLDRDGYTF. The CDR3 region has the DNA TGCGCCAGCAGCTTGGACAGGGACGGCTACACCTTC.

The CDR3 reads CASRAGGSSTDTQYF. The CDR3 DNA follows: TGTGCCAGCCGAGCGGGAGGGTCTAGCACAGATACGCAGTATTTT. This chain joins TRBV7-2 and TRBJ2-3, with 10 bases that match TRBD2. Germline V CDR1 and CDR2: SGHTA, FQGNSA. Trimming at V came to 8 bases and at J to 0 bases, leaving 5 bases not matched to a gene. CDR3 length: 15 amino acids. The entire variable domain, with the rest obtained from reference TRBV7-2 and TRBJ2-3, is as follows: GAGVSQSPSNKVTEKGKDVELRCDPISGHTALYWYRQSLGQGLEFLIYFQGNSAPDKSGLPSDRFSAERTGGSVSTLTIQRTQQEDSAVYLCASRAGGSSTDTQYFGPGTRLTVL.

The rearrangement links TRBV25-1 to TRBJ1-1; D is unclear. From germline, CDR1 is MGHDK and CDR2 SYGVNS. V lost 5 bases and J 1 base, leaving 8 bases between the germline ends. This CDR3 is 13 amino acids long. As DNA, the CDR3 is TGTGCCAGCAGTCTCACAACGAACACTGAAGCTTTCTTT. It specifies CASSLTTNTEAFF.

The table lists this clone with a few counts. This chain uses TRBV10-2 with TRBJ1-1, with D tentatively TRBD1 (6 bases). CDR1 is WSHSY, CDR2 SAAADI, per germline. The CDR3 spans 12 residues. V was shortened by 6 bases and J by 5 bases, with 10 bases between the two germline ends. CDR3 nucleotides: TGCGCCAGCAGCACAGGGCGGACTGAAGCTTTCTTT. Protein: CASSTGRTEAFF.